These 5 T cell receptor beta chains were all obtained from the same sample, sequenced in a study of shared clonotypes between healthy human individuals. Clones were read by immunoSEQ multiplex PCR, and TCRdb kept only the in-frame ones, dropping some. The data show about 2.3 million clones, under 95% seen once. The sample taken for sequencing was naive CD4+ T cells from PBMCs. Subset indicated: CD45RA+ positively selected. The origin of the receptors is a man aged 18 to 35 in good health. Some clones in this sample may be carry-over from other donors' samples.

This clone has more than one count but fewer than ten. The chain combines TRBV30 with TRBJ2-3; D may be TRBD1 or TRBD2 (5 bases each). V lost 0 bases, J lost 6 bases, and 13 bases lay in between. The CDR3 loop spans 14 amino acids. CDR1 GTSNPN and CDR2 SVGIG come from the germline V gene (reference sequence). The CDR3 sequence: CAWSVGTSVDTQYF. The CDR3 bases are TGTGCCTGGAGTGTGGGGACCTCCGTTGATACGCAGTATTTT.

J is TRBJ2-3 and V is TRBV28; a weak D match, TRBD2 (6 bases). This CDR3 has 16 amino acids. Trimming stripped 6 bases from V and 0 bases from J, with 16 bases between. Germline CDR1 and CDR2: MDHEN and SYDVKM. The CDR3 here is CASSPTPGSSTDTQYF. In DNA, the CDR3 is TGTGCCAGCAGCCCCACCCCCGGGAGTAGCACAGATACGCAGTATTTT.

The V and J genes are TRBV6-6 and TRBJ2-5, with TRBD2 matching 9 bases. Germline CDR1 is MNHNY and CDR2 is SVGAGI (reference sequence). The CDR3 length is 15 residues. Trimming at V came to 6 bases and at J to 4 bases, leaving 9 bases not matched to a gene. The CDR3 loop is CASSMREGRVETQYF. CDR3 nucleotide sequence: TGTGCCAGCAGCATGCGGGAGGGCAGGGTAGAGACCCAGTACTTC.

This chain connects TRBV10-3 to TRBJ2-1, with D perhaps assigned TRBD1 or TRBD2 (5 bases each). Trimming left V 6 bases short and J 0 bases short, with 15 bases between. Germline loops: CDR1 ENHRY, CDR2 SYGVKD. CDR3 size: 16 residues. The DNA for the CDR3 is TGTGCCATCAGGAGGGGACCGTCGAGCTCCTACAATGAGCAGTTCTTC. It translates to CAIRRGPSSSYNEQFF.

The CDR3 loop is CASSTSQGAWSNYGYTF. The DNA for the CDR3 is TGTGCCAGCAGCACGTCACAGGGGGCATGGTCTAACTATGGCTACACCTTC. The chain joins TRBV7-2 to TRBJ1-2; 9 bases line up with TRBD1. The junction had 10 bases not matched to a gene; V was cut back by 5 bases and J by 0 bases. Germline CDR1 SGHTA, CDR2 FQGNSA. CDR3 length: 17 amino acids.